This T cell receptor beta chain was identified during a study of spatial heterogeneity in lung cancer. Time point defined: sample taken at primary tumor resection. Without sorting, whole RNA was sequenced from tumor, nontumor lung or frozen PBMC. Samples were donated by 72 untreated early-stage non-small cell lung cancer patients. Many counts were recorded for this clonotype. Since it is a stray read in a library aimed at alpha chains, this beta chain has a size that is not meaningful. TCRdb redid the calling of the 5' RACE reads with MiXCR, one entry per CDR3 protein. The repertoire holds about 13,000 distinct CDR3 sequences, with approximately 4.8% as singletons. The CDR3 has 15 residues. V shed 0 bases and J shed 6 bases, with 15 bases lying between them. Per germline, CDR1 LGHNA and CDR2 YNFKEQ.

The TCR was taken from a human donor with early-stage non-small cell lung cancer. The rearrangement uses TRBV4-2 and TRBJ2-7, with D perhaps being TRBD1 or TRBD2 (5 bases each). This specimen was lung tumor tissue, taken at surgery. The CDR3 nucleotides read TGTGCCAGCAGCCAAGATCTCGGGGCGCGTCGCGAGCAGTACTTC. Translation: CASSQDLGARREQYF.